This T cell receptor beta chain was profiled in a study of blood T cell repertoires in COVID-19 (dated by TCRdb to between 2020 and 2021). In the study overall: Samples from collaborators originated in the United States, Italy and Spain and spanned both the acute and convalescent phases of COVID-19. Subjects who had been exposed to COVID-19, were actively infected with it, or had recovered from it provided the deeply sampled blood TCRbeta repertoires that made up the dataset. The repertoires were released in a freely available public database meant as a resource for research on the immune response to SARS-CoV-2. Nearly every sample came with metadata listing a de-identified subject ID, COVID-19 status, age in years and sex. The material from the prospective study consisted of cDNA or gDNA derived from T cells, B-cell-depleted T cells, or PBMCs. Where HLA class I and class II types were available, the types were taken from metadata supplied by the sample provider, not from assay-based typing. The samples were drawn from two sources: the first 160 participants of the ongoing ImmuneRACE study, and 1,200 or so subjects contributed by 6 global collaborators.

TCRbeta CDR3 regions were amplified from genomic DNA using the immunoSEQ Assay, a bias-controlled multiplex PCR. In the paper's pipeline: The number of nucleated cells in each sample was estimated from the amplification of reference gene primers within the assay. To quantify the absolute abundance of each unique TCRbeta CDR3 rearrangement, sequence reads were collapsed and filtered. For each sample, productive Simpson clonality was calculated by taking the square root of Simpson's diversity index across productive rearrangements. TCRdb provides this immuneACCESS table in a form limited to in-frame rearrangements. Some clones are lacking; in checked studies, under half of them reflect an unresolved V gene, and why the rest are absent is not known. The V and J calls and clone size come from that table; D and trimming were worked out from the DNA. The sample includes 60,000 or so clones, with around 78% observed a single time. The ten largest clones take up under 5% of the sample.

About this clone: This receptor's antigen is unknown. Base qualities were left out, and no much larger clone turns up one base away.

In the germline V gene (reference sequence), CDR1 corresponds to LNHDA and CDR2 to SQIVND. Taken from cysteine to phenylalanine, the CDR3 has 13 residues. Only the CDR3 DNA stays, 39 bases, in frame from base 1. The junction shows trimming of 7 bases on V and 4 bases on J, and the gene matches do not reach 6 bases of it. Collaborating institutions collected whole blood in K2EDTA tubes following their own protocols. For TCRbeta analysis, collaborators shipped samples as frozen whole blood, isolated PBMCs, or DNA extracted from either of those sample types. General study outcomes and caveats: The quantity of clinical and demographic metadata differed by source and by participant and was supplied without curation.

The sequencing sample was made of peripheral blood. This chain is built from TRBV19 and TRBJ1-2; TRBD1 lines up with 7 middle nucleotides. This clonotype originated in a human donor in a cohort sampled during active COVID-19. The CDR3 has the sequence CASTMDRSYGYTF. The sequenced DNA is TGTGCCAGTACCATGGACAGGAGCTATGGCTACACCTTC.